This T cell receptor (beta chain) is drawn from a study of blood T cell repertoires in COVID-19. Looked up from germline, CDR1 is MNHNY and CDR2 is SVGAGI (reference sequence). The CDR3 has 16 amino acids. J gave up 6 bases and V 6 bases, and 13 bases lay outside the gene matches. Libraries were prepared by immunoSEQ multiplex PCR; TCRdb keeps only in-frame clonotypes and omits some of them. The sample holds 75,000 to 100,000 clones, around nine tenths seen once. The chain carries TRBV6-6 and TRBJ2-5, with TRBD1 matching over 10 bases. The sequenced sample was peripheral blood. This clonotype originated in a man older than 75 with acute or convalescent COVID-19. The CDR3 spells CASRGLWDRGGQTQYF. CDR3 nucleotide sequence: TGTGCCAGCAGGGGCTTATGGGACAGGGGTGGTCAGACCCAGTACTTC.